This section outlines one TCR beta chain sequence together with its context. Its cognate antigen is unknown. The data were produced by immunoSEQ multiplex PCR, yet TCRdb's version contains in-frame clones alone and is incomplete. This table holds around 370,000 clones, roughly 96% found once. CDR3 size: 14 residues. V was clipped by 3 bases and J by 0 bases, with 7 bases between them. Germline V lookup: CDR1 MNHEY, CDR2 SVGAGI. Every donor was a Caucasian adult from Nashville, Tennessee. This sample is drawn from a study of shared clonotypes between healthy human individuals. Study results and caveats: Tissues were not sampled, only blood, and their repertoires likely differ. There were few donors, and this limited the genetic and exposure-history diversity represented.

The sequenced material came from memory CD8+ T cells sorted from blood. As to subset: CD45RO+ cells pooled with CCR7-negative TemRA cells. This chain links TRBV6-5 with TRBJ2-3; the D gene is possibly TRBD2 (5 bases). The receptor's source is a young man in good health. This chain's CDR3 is CASSYRLSTDTQYF. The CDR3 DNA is TGTGCCAGCAGTTATCGACTAAGCACAGATACGCAGTATTTT.